One and the same sample provided the 10 T cell receptor beta chains below, sequenced in a study of T cells in Graves' hyperthyroidism and ophthalmopathy. The TCR beta CDR3 regions underwent amplification using RNA transcripts as the source. HTBI primers were employed in a first-round RT-PCR of the TCR CDR3. In TCRdb, the multiplex PCR reads were re-called with MiXCR into one record per CDR3 protein. The table lists approximately 360,000 distinct CDR3 sequences, 15% to 18% of them singletons, with 28% in the top ten. Source material: blood. The receptors were sampled from a woman between 18 and 30 years old with Graves' hyperthyroidism that later progressed to Graves' ophthalmopathy.

On this clonotype: This may come from a read error, since a much larger clone is one base off. The chain recombines TRBV6-6 with TRBJ2-5; D gene uncertain. The CDR3 loop spans 14 amino acids. The germline gives CDR1 MNHNY, CDR2 SVGAGI (reference sequence). CDR3 protein: CGSSYSQTQETQYF. The DNA for the CDR3 is TGTGGCAGCAGTTACTCTCAGACTCAAGAGACCCAGTACTTC.

The chain couples TRBV19 to TRBJ2-5, with 8 bases aligning to TRBD1. V trimming: 5 bases; J trimming: 5 bases; junction bases outside the gene matches: 10. The germline gives CDR1 LNHDA, CDR2 SQIVND (reference sequence). This CDR3 region has 15 residues. This CDR3 reads CASSGDRGRGETQYF. The CDR3 bases are TGTGCCAGTAGTGGAGACAGGGGAAGGGGGGAGACCCAGTACTTC.

In this sample, this clonotype turned up many times. This chain joins TRBV18 and TRBJ2-3; D call uncertain. CDR3 size: 15 residues. Trimming left V 3 bases short and J 2 bases short, with 12 bases between. Germline CDR1 is KGHSH and CDR2 is LQKENI. This CDR3 reads CASSPKESLTDTQYF. As DNA, the CDR3 is TGTGCCAGCTCACCTAAGGAGAGCCTCACAGATACGCAGTATTTT. The whole variable domain, remainder taken from reference TRBV18 and TRBJ2-3, is NAGVMQNPRHLVRRRGQEARLRCSPMKGHSHVYWYRQLPEEGLKFMVYLQKENIIDESGMPKERFSAEFPKEGPSILRIQQVVRGDSAAYFCASSPKESLTDTQYFGPGTRLTVL.

This clonotype has only one observation. A single base separates this from a much larger clone, so it may be a read error. The chain carries TRBV2 and TRBJ2-7; D is unresolved. Germline CDR1 and CDR2: SNHLY and FYNNEI. The CDR3 runs to 13 residues. The CDR3, as DNA: TGTGCCGGCAGCTTCTCCGAAGGGTACGAGCAGTACTTC. Protein product: CAGSFSEGYEQYF.

This sequence joins TRBV27 and TRBJ1-1, with D possibly TRBD1 on 5 matching bases. CDR3 size: 13 residues. V was trimmed by 2 bases and J by 11 bases, leaving 15 bases between them. Germline CDR1 and CDR2: MNHEY and SMNVEV (reference sequence). In nucleotides, the CDR3 is TGTGCCAGCAGTTTACGTACGACAGCCAGGGCTTTCTTT. Protein product: CASSLRTTARAFF.

This clonotype appeared a few times. A much bigger clone sits one base away, suggesting this may be a read error. As DNA, the CDR3 is TGTGCCAGCAGTCTAGAAGGGACATGGCGTTCCGGTGGCTACACCTTC. This translates into CASSLEGTWRSGGYTF. The chain links TRBV28 to TRBJ1-2, with D tentatively TRBD1 (6 bases). The CDR3 length is 16 residues. The germline V gene has CDR1 MDHEN and CDR2 SYDVKM. Trimming shortened V by 5 bases and J by 7 bases, and 23 bases separated the two germline ends.

This clonotype was detected only a few times. The rearrangement uses TRBV27 and TRBJ2-2; 9 bases are shared with TRBD2. This CDR3 is 15 amino acids long. The J segment lost 5 bases and the V segment lost 6 bases, leaving 7 bases of the junction unmatched. The germline gives CDR1 MNHEY, CDR2 SMNVEV (reference sequence). This CDR3 reads CASRGAGGFTGELFF. DNA for the CDR3: TGTGCCAGCAGGGGAGCGGGAGGTTTTACCGGGGAGCTGTTTTTT.

This clonotype has at least ten counts. CDR3 sequence: CASSLPPGQAYEQYF. The DNA of the CDR3 is TGTGCCAGCAGTTTACCCCCGGGACAGGCCTACGAGCAGTACTTC. J is TRBJ2-7 and V is TRBV12-3 or TRBV12-4, with 8 bases fitting TRBD1. CDR3 size: 15 residues. V dropped 2 bases and J dropped 2; count of bases not matched to a gene: 5.

The table lists this clonotype with a few counts. The V and J genes are TRBV15 and TRBJ2-7; 8 bases match TRBD1. From germline, CDR1 is LNHNV and CDR2 YYDKDF (reference sequence). The CDR3 consists of 12 residues. V lost 5 bases to trimming and J lost 6 bases; unmatched junction nucleotides: 3. The CDR3 spells CATSVTGAEQYF. Here the CDR3 DNA reads TGTGCCACCAGCGTGACAGGGGCCGAGCAGTACTTC.

This clonotype showed up many times. V usage is TRBV28 and J usage is TRBJ2-1; the match to TRBD2 covers 11 bases. Trimming took 5 bases from V and 3 from J; bases not matched to a gene: 3. Germline V gene lookup returns CDR1 MDHEN and CDR2 SYDVKM. This CDR3 is 15 amino acids long. The CDR3 here is CASSPLAGVYNEQFF. The DNA of the CDR3 is TGTGCCAGCAGTCCACTAGCGGGAGTCTACAATGAGCAGTTCTTC.